This TCR beta chain was observed in a study of T cell responses to AZD1222 COVID-19 vaccine. The CDR3 is made up of 15 amino acids. V lost 6 bases to trimming and J lost 3 bases; unmatched junction nucleotides: 8. Germline CDR1 and CDR2: MDHEN and SYDVKM. A word on this clone: Antigen specificity is unknown.

Study-wide results and limits: Distributed over spike, vaccine-associated CD4 TCRs predominated at 160-218 and 743-854. Only six or seven AZD1222 recipients tested seropositive at baseline.

Using immunoSEQ multiplex PCR, the repertoire was profiled, and TCRdb retains in-frame clones only, with some absent. Counted here are about 150,000 clones, approximately 90% occurring once; the ten biggest clones make up about 1.4%. The chain links TRBV28 to TRBJ2-3; 8 bases map to TRBD2. This sequence was found in an adult in good health. The material was peripheral blood, obtained on day 0 of AZD1222 vaccination. The chain's CDR3 is CASSTLAEGTDTQYF. DNA for the CDR3: TGTGCCAGCAGCACACTAGCGGAGGGAACAGATACGCAGTATTTT.